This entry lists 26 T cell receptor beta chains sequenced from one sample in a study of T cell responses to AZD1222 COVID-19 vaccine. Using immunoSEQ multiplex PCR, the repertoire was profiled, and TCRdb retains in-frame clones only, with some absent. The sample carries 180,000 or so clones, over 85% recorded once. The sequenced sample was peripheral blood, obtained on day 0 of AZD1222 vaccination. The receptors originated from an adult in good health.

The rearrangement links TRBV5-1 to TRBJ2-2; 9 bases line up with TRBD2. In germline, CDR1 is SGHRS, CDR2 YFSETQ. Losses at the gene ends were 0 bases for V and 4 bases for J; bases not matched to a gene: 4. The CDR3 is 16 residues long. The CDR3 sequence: CASSLVRGRATGELFF. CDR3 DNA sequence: TGCGCCAGCAGCTTGGTGCGCGGGAGGGCCACCGGGGAGCTGTTTTTT.

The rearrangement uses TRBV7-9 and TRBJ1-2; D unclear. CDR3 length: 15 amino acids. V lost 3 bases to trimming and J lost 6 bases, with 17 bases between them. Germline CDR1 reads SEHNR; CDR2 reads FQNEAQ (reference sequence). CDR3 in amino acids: CASSFKDGELDGYTF. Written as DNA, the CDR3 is TGTGCCAGCAGCTTCAAAGATGGCGAGCTTGATGGCTACACCTTC.

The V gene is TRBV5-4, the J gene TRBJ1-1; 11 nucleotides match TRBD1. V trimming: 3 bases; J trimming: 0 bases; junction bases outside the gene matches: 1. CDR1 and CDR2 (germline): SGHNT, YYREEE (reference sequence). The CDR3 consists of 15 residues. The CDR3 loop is CASSWDRGMNTEAFF. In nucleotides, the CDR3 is TGTGCCAGCAGCTGGGACAGGGGGATGAACACTGAAGCTTTCTTT.

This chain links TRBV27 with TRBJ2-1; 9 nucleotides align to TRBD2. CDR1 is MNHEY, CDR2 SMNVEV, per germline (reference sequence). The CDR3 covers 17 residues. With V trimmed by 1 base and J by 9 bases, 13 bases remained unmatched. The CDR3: CASSLLPQAGGPIEQFF. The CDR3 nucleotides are TGTGCCAGCAGTTTATTACCCCAGGCGGGAGGGCCAATTGAGCAGTTCTTC.

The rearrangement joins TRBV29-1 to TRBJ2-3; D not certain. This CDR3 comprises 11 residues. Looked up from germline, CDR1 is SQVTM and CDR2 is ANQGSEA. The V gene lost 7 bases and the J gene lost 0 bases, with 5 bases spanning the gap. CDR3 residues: CSGASTDTQYF. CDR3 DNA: TGCAGCGGAGCTAGCACAGATACGCAGTATTTT.

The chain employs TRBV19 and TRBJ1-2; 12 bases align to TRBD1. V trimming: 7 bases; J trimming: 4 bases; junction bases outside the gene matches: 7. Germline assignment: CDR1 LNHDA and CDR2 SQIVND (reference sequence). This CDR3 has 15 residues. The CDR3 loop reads CASKAGTGGAYGYTF. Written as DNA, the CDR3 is TGTGCCAGTAAGGCCGGGACAGGGGGCGCCTATGGCTACACCTTC. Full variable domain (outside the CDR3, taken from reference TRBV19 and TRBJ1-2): DGGITQSPKYLFRKEGQNVTLSCEQNLNHDAMYWYRQDPGQGLRLIYYSQIVNDFQKGDIAEGYSVSREKKESFPLTVTSAQKNPTAFYLCASKAGTGGAYGYTFGSGTRLTVV.

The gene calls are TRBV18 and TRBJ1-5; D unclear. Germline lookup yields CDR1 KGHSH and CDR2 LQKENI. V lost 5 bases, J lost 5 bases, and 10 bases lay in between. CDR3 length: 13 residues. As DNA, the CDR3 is TGTGCCAGCTCAACGGCACGAGATCAGCCCCAGCATTTT. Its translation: CASSTARDQPQHF. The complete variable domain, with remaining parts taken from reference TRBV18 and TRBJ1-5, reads NAGVMQNPRHLVRRRGQEARLRCSPMKGHSHVYWYRQLPEEGLKFMVYLQKENIIDESGMPKERFSAEFPKEGPSILRIQQVVRGDSAAYFCASSTARDQPQHFGDGTRLSIL.

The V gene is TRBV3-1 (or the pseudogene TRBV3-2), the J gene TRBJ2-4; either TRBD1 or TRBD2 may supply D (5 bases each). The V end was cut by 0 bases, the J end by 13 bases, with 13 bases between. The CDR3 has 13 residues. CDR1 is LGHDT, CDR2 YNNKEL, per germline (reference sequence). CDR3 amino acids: CASSQDVRDPQYF. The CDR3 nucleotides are TGTGCCAGCAGCCAAGATGTGAGGGACCCACAGTACTTC.

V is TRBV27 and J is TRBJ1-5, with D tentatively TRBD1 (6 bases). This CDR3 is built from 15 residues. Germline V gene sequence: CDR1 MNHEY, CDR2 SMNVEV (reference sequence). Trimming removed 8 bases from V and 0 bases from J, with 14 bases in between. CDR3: CASRPAGDSNQPQHF. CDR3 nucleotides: TGTGCCAGCCGACCGGCAGGGGATAGCAATCAGCCCCAGCATTTT.

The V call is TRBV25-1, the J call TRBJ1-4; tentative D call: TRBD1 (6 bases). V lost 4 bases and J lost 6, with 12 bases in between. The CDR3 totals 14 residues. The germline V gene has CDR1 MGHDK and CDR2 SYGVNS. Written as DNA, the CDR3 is TGTGCCAGCAGTGTTACCGGGACACATGAAAAACTGTTTTTT. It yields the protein CASSVTGTHEKLFF.

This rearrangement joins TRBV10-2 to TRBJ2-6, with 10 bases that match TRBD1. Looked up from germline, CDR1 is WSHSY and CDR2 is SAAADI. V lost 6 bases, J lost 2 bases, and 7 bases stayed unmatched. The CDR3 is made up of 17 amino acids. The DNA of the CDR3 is TGCGCCAGCAGAGAGACAGGGGGCGCCCCTGGGGCCAACGTCCTGACTTTC. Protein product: CASRETGGAPGANVLTF.

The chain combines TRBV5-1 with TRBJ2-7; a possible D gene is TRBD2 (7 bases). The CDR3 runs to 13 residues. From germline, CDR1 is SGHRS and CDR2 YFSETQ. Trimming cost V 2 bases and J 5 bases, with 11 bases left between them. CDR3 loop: CASSFGGPDEQYF. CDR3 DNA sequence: TGCGCCAGCAGCTTCGGGGGGCCTGACGAGCAGTACTTC.

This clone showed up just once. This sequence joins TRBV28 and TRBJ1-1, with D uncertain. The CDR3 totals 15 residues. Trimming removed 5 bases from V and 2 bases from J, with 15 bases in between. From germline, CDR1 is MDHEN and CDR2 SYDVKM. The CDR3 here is CASSPNRGYNTEAFF. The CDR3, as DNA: TGTGCCAGCAGTCCCAATAGAGGGTATAACACTGAAGCTTTCTTT.

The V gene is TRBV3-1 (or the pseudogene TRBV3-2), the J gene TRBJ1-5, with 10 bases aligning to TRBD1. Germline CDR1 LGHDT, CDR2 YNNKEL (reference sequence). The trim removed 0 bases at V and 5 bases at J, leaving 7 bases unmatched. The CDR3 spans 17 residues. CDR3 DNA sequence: TGTGCCAGCAGCCAAGATGTTCGGGACAGGGGAGATCAGCCCCAGCATTTT. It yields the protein CASSQDVRDRGDQPQHF.

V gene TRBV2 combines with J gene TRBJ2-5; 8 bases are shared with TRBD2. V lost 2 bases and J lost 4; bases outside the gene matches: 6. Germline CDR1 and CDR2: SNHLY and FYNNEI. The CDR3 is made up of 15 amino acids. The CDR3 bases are TGTGCCAGCAGTGAACTGGGTCTAGCGGGAGAGACCCAGTACTTC. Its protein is CASSELGLAGETQYF.

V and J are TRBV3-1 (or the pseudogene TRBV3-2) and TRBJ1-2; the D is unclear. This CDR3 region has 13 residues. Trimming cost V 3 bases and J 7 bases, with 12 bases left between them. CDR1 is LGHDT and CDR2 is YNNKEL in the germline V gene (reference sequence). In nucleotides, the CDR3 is TGTGCCAGCAGCCAGGTTCAGGAGGTTGGCTACACCTTC. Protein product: CASSQVQEVGYTF.

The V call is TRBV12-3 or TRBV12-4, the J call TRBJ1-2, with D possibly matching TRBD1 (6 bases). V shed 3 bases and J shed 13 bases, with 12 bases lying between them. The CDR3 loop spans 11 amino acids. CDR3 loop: CASSFSGVSTF. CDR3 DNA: TGTGCCAGCAGTTTTTCAGGGGTCTCCACCTTC.

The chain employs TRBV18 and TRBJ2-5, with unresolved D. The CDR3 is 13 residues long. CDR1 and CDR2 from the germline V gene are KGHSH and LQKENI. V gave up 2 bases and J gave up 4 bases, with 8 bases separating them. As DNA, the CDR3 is TGTGCCAGCTCACCAAGCCACGGAGAGACCCAGTACTTC. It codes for CASSPSHGETQYF.

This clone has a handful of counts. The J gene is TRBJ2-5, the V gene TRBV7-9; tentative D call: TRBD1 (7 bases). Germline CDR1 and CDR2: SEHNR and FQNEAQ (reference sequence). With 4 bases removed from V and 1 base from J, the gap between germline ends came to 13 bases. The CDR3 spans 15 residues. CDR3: CASSSRDRTQETQYF. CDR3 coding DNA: TGTGCCAGCAGCTCGCGGGACAGAACCCAAGAGACCCAGTACTTC.

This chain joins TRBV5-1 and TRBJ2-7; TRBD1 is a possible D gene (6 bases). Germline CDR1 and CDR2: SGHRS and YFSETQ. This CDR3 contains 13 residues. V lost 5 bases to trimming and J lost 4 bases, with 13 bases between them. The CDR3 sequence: CASREPDSYEQYF. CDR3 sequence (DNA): TGCGCCAGCAGGGAACCGGACAGTTACGAGCAGTACTTC.

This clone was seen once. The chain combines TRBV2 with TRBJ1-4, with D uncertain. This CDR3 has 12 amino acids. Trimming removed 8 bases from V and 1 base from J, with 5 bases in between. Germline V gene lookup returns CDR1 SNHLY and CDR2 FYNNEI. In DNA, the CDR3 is TGTGCCAGCTACGGAACTAATGAAAAACTGTTTTTT. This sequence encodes CASYGTNEKLFF.

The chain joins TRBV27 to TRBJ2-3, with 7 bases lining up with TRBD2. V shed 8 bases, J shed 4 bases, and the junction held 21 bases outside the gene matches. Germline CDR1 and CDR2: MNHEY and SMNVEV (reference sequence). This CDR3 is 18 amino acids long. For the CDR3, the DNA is TGTGCCAGCTCAACCCGGTGGGACGCGGGAGTCAAGTCAGATACGCAGTATTTT. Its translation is CASSTRWDAGVKSDTQYF.

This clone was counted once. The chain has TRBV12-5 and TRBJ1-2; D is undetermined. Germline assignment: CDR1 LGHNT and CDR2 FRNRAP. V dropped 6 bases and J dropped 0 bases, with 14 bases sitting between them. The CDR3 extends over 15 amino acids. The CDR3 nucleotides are TGTGCTAGTGGGCCATGGACTCCTCCTAACTATGGCTACACCTTC. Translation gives CASGPWTPPNYGYTF.

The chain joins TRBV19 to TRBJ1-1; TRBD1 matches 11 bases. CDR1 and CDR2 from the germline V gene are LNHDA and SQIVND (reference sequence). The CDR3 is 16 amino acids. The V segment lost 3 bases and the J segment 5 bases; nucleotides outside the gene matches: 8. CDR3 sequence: CASSIRTGGKFTEAFF. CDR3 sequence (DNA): TGTGCCAGTAGTATTCGGACAGGGGGCAAGTTTACTGAAGCTTTCTTT.

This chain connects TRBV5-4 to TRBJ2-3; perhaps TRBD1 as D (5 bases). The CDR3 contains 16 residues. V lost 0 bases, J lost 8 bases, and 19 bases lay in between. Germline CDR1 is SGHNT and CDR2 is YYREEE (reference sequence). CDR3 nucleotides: TGTGCCAGCAGCTTGGGGGTGGGGCAACCCTCCCCTACGCAGTATTTT. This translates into CASSLGVGQPSPTQYF.

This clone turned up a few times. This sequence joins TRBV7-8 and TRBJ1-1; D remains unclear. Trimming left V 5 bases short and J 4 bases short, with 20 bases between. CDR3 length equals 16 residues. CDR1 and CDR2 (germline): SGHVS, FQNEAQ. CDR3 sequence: CASSASERLESTEAFF. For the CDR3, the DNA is TGTGCCAGCAGCGCCTCCGAGCGGCTTGAGAGCACTGAAGCTTTCTTT.